These 20 T cell receptor beta chains originate from one sample sequenced in a study of control samples from healthy donors and cancer patients. Assay: immunoSEQ multiplex PCR; the TCRdb copy retains only in-frame clones and omits some. The table has around 20,000 clones, 80% to 85% seen once. What was sequenced was PBMCs. These receptors all stem from a man at least 80 years old with head and neck cancer.

This chain joins TRBV3-1 (or the pseudogene TRBV3-2) and TRBJ2-5; no firm D call. This CDR3 has 16 residues. CDR1 is LGHDT and CDR2 is YNNKEL in the germline V gene (reference sequence). Trimming took off 0 bases at V and 5 bases at J, with 16 bases between the two ends. CDR3 amino acids: CASSQEGQTLWETQYF. The CDR3 DNA reads TGTGCCAGCAGCCAAGAGGGTCAGACCCTCTGGGAGACCCAGTACTTC.

The chain uses TRBV2 and TRBJ2-5, with a tentative D call TRBD1 (6 bases). This CDR3 has 14 residues. The ends were cut back, 4 bases at V and 1 base at J, with 10 bases in the middle. Germline assignment: CDR1 SNHLY and CDR2 FYNNEI. As DNA, the CDR3 is TGTGCCAGCAGTGCGGGACACAGCCAAGAGACCCAGTACTTC. Amino acid sequence: CASSAGHSQETQYF. Full variable domain (remainder filled in from reference TRBV2 and TRBJ2-5): EPEVTQTPSHQVTQMGQEVILRCVPISNHLYFYWYRQILGQKVEFLVSFYNNEISEKSEIFDDQFSVERPDGSNFTLKIRSTKLEDSAMYFCASSAGHSQETQYFGPGTRLLVL.

Relative to its sample, this clone is medium-sized. This chain links TRBV25-1 with TRBJ1-3, with D unclear. V was clipped by 3 bases and J by 0 bases, with 3 bases between them. The CDR3 extends over 13 amino acids. The germline V gene has CDR1 MGHDK and CDR2 SYGVNS. CDR3 coding DNA: TGTGCCAGCAGTGAGGGCTCTGGAAACACCATATATTTT. It encodes CASSEGSGNTIYF.

The chain joins TRBV4-3 to TRBJ2-5; weak D call: TRBD2 (6 bases). The V end lost 4 bases, the J end lost 5 bases, and 11 bases lay between the germline ends. The CDR3 contains 13 residues. The germline V gene encodes CDR1 LGHNA and CDR2 YSLEER. The DNA for the CDR3 is TGCGCCAGCAGCCCCGGGGGAGGCGAGACCCAGTACTTC. This sequence encodes CASSPGGGETQYF.

The chain combines TRBV5-1 with TRBJ2-3; 10 positions match TRBD2. Germline-derived CDR1 and CDR2 are SGHRS and YFSETQ. The CDR3 is 17 residues long. The V gene end was trimmed by 0 bases and the J gene end by 3 bases; junction bases not matched to a gene: 7. The CDR3 region is CASSLGASGSYTDTQYF. CDR3 DNA: TGCGCCAGCAGCTTGGGGGCTAGCGGGAGTTATACAGATACGCAGTATTTT.

V gene TRBV27 combines with J gene TRBJ1-5; weak D call: TRBD1 (6 bases). Germline CDR1 is MNHEY and CDR2 is SMNVEV (reference sequence). This CDR3 has 15 amino acids. V was trimmed by 5 bases and J by 0 bases, leaving 11 bases between them. As DNA, the CDR3 is TGTGCCAGCAGTGGTCAGGGGCCTAGCAATCAGCCCCAGCATTTT. Protein: CASSGQGPSNQPQHF.

J is TRBJ2-7 and V is TRBV19; 11 bases align to TRBD1. CDR1 LNHDA and CDR2 SQIVND come from the germline V gene (reference sequence). This CDR3 contains 14 residues. V gave up 5 bases and J gave up 4 bases; unmatched junction bases: 4. DNA of the CDR3: TGTGCCAGTAGTGATGGGACAGGGGGGTACGAGCAGTACTTC. Amino acids: CASSDGTGGYEQYF.

V gene TRBV27 combines with J gene TRBJ1-1; D is undetermined. The CDR3 extends over 11 amino acids. CDR1 is MNHEY, CDR2 SMNVEV, per germline (reference sequence). V lost 6 bases and J 8 bases, leaving 10 bases between the germline ends. CDR3 residues: CASRGETEAFF. The CDR3 DNA follows: TGTGCCAGCAGGGGAGAGACAGAAGCTTTCTTT.

This chain links TRBV9 with TRBJ1-3; 7 bases agree with TRBD1. Trimming removed 4 bases from V and 0 bases from J; junction bases left unmatched: 7. The V gene's germline CDR1 is SGDLS and CDR2 YYNGEE. The CDR3 spans 16 residues. CDR3 in amino acids: CASSPTGTDSGNTIYF. CDR3 nucleotides: TGTGCCAGCAGCCCCACAGGGACAGACTCTGGAAACACCATATATTTT.

The chain carries TRBV3-1 (or the pseudogene TRBV3-2) and TRBJ1-1; D not resolved. The germline CDR1 and CDR2 sequences are LGHDT and YNNKEL (reference sequence). The CDR3 is 12 residues long. Trimming shortened V by 4 bases and J by 1 base, and 4 bases separated the two germline ends. Written as DNA, the CDR3 is TGTGCCAGCAGCCTGAGGAACACTGAAGCTTTCTTT. Encoded protein: CASSLRNTEAFF.

The chain recombines TRBV27 with TRBJ2-7; 8 bases align to TRBD1. V trimming: 4 bases; J trimming: 5 bases; junction bases outside the gene matches: 4. The V gene's germline CDR1 is MNHEY and CDR2 SMNVEV (reference sequence). This CDR3 has 13 amino acids. In nucleotides, the CDR3 is TGTGCCAGCAGTTCCGCGACAGGGGACGAGCAGTACTTC. Translating it yields CASSSATGDEQYF.

This clone showed up just once. V is TRBV7-9 and J is TRBJ2-6; perhaps TRBD1 as D (6 bases). V was cut by 5 bases and J by 0 bases, with 14 bases left in between. Germline assignment: CDR1 SEHNR and CDR2 FQNEAQ (reference sequence). This CDR3 comprises 17 residues. The CDR3 spells CASSPRGTRSGANVLTF. The CDR3 DNA reads TGTGCCAGCAGCCCGAGGGGGACCCGCTCTGGGGCCAACGTCCTGACTTTC.

J is TRBJ2-7 and V is TRBV30; 12 bases align to TRBD2. The germline CDR1 and CDR2 sequences are GTSNPN and SVGIG (reference sequence). The V segment lost 2 bases and the J segment 2 bases; nucleotides outside the gene matches: 7. The CDR3 is 16 amino acids. DNA for the CDR3: TGTGCCTGGAGTAACTTACTAGCGGGGGGTGCCTACGAGCAGTACTTC. It encodes CAWSNLLAGGAYEQYF.

The chain combines TRBV7-9 with TRBJ2-5; D unclear. Trimming shortened V by 4 bases and J by 1 base, and 7 bases separated the two germline ends. Germline CDR1 and CDR2: SEHNR and FQNEAQ (reference sequence). This CDR3 comprises 13 residues. The CDR3 sequence: CASSSGSQETQYF. CDR3 bases: TGTGCCAGCAGCTCGGGCAGCCAAGAGACCCAGTACTTC.

Only one count was recorded for this clone. The CDR3, as DNA: TGTGCCACCAGTGATTTAGGGCAATACTACGAGCAGTACTTC. Translation: CATSDLGQYYEQYF. V and J are TRBV24-1 and TRBJ2-7; D unresolved. CDR1 and CDR2 from the germline V gene are KGHDR and SFDVKD. The ends were cut back, 1 base at V and 3 bases at J, with 9 bases in the middle. The CDR3 covers 14 residues.

The rearrangement uses TRBV3-1 (or the pseudogene TRBV3-2) and TRBJ1-2, with unresolved D. The CDR3 loop spans 14 amino acids. V lost 0 bases to trimming and J lost 4 bases, with 9 bases between them. Germline V lookup: CDR1 LGHDT, CDR2 YNNKEL (reference sequence). Here the CDR3 reads CASSQDYNGYGYTF. DNA for the CDR3: TGTGCCAGCAGCCAAGACTATAATGGCTATGGCTACACCTTC.

The chain is built from TRBV6-6 and TRBJ2-7; D gene ambiguous. Germline CDR1 and CDR2: MNHNY and SVGAGI (reference sequence). This CDR3 has 13 residues. Trimming removed 6 bases from V and 3 bases from J, with 12 bases in between. As DNA, the CDR3 is TGTGCCAGCAGCCCATCCCTATACTACGAGCAGTACTTC. Its protein product is CASSPSLYYEQYF.

V gene TRBV4-3 combines with J gene TRBJ2-5; 8 nucleotides match TRBD2. V dropped 2 bases and J dropped 3; count of bases not matched to a gene: 8. Germline V gives CDR1 LGHNA, CDR2 YSLEER. This CDR3 has 16 residues. The DNA for the CDR3 is TGCGCCAGCAGCCAATCCCTAGCGGGTTACGAAGAGACCCAGTACTTC. It translates to CASSQSLAGYEETQYF.

The CDR3 region has the DNA TGCGCCAGCAGCAAAAGACTAGCGGGAGGGTACGAGCAGTACTTC. This encodes CASSKRLAGGYEQYF. The V and J genes are TRBV4-1 and TRBJ2-7; 14 positions agree with TRBD2. The CDR3 totals 15 residues. CDR1 and CDR2 (germline): MGHRA, YSYEKL. V lost 5 bases and J lost 4; bases outside the gene matches: 4.

V usage is TRBV10-2 and J usage is TRBJ2-7; possibly TRBD1 or TRBD2 for D (5 bases each). Deletions cut 5 bases from V and 0 bases from J, with 8 bases between. This CDR3 contains 13 residues. The V gene's germline CDR1 is WSHSY and CDR2 SAAADI. The CDR3 bases are TGCGCCAGCAGTAAAGGGACCTCCTACGAGCAGTACTTC. Amino acids: CASSKGTSYEQYF.